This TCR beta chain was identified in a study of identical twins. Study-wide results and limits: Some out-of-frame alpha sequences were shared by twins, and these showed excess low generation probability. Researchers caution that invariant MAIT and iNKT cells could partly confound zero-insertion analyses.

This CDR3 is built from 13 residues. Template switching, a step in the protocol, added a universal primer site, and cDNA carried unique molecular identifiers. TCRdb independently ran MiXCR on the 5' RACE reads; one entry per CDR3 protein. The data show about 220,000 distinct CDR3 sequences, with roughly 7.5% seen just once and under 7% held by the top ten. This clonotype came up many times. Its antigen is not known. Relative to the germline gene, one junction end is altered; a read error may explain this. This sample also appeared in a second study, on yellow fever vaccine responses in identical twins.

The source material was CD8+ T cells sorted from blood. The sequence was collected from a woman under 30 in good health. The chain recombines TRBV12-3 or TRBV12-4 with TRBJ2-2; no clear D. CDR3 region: CASSFGNPGELFF. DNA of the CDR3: TGTGCCAGCAGTTTTGGGAACCCCGGGGAGCTGTTTTTT.